Listed below are T cell receptor beta chains from one sample, sequenced in a study of OX40 agonist ivuxolimab in advanced cancers. The protocol was immunoSEQ multiplex PCR, while the TCRdb copy is restricted to in-frame clones and leaves out a portion. Of roughly 60,000 clones listed, 70% to 90% are singletons. The sequences come from CD4+ or CD8+ T cells sorted from blood, collected in a trial of the OX40 agonist ivuxolimab. These receptors originate from an adult with an advanced solid tumor such as melanoma, head and neck, liver or kidney cancer. Each CDR3 is given with its conserved first and last residue. A D gene is named only where the DNA matches it firmly. Rows may omit the clone size; those that give it use once, few, many or a size class.

clone_size	j_call	v_call	d_call	cdr3_aa	cdr3_nt
.	TRBJ1-6	TRBV28	.	CASHLTGYNSPLHF	TGTGCCAGCCACTTGACAGGCTATAATTCACCCCTCCACTTT
.	TRBJ1-1	TRBV6-5	TRBD1	CASLKTGHTEAFF	TGTGCCAGCCTAAAGACAGGGCACACTGAAGCTTTCTTT
.	TRBJ2-7	TRBV7-2	.	CASSLALVGRIEQYF	TGTGCCAGCAGCTTAGCGCTAGTGGGGAGGATCGAGCAGTACTTC
few	TRBJ2-1	TRBV5-6	.	CASSLAVIRFYNEQFF	TGTGCCAGCAGCTTGGCCGTAATACGGTTTTACAATGAGCAGTTCTTC
.	TRBJ2-5	TRBV6-1	TRBD2	CASSSAGGRETQYF	TGTGCCAGCAGCTCTGCGGGGGGGAGGGAGACCCAGTACTTC
.	TRBJ2-2	TRBV20-1	.	CSARGFGELFF	TGCAGTGCTAGAGGTTTCGGGGAGCTGTTTTTT
.	TRBJ1-1	TRBV30	TRBD1	CAWSVPGQPMNTEAFF	TGTGCCTGGAGTGTCCCGGGACAGCCAATGAACACTGAAGCTTTCTTT
.	TRBJ2-5	TRBV6-5	.	CASSFTRETQYF	TGTGCCAGCAGTTTCACTCGGGAGACCCAGTACTTC
.	TRBJ1-4	TRBV6-5	.	CASSYVQGGGNEKLFF	TGTGCCAGCAGTTACGTACAGGGAGGGGGTAATGAAAAACTGTTTTTT
.	TRBJ1-5	TRBV10-3	TRBD1	CAISHRGEGNQPQHF	TGTGCCATCAGCCACAGGGGAGAGGGCAATCAGCCCCAGCATTTT
.	TRBJ2-3	TRBV18	.	CASSRPTEGTDTQYF	TGTGCCAGCTCTCGGCCGACAGAGGGCACAGATACGCAGTATTTT
.	TRBJ1-1	TRBV30	.	CAWSVRDQTPKAFF	TGTGCCTGGAGTGTACGAGACCAAACCCCCAAAGCTTTCTTT
.	TRBJ1-2	TRBV19	.	CASSRPPEDGYTF	TGTGCCAGTAGCCGGCCGCCGGAGGATGGCTACACCTTC
.	TRBJ2-1	TRBV7-7	.	CASSLGPTGNEQFF	TGTGCTAGCAGCTTAGGTCCGACGGGTAATGAGCAGTTCTTC
.	TRBJ2-2	TRBV5-1	.	CASSLISGELFF	TGCGCCAGCAGCTTGATAAGCGGGGAGCTGTTTTTT
.	TRBJ2-7	TRBV7-2	TRBD1	CASSLGTGISYEQYF	TGTGCCAGCAGCTTGGGGACAGGGATTTCCTACGAGCAGTACTTC
.	TRBJ1-2	TRBV6-5	.	CASSQGLLSYGYTF	TGTGCCAGCAGTCAGGGACTCTTAAGCTATGGCTACACCTTC
.	TRBJ2-1	TRBV6-6	.	CASSYSMGGEQFF	TGTGCCAGCAGTTACTCGATGGGCGGCGAGCAGTTCTTC
.	TRBJ2-3	TRBV7-9	.	CASSGDTQYF	TGTGCCAGCAGCGGGGATACGCAGTATTTT
.	TRBJ1-5	TRBV10-3	.	CAIRGVGNQPQHF	TGTGCCATCAGAGGAGTTGGCAATCAGCCCCAGCATTTT
.	TRBJ2-1	TRBV7-2	TRBD2	CASSWLAGQHNEQFF	TGTGCCAGCAGCTGGCTAGCGGGGCAGCACAATGAGCAGTTCTTC
.	TRBJ2-3	TRBV28	.	CASSLPGSTSDTQYF	TGTGCCAGCAGTTTACCGGGGTCAACATCAGATACGCAGTATTTT
.	TRBJ1-6	TRBV6-6	.	CASRFKQGNNSPLHF	TGTGCCAGCAGATTCAAACAGGGAAATAATTCACCCCTCCACTTT
.	TRBJ2-7	TRBV4-1	TRBD2	CASSQDGTSGGRYEQYF	TGCGCCAGCAGCCAAGACGGGACTAGCGGGGGGCGGTACGAGCAGTACTTC
.	TRBJ1-5	TRBV4-1	.	CASSQGPNQPQHF	TGCGCCAGCAGCCAAGGGCCCAATCAGCCCCAGCATTTT
few	TRBJ2-1	TRBV7-3	TRBD2	CASSLTASGYNEQFF	TGTGCCAGCAGCTTAACGGCTAGCGGTTACAATGAGCAGTTCTTC
.	TRBJ1-5	TRBV7-2	.	CASSLAVNQPQHF	TGTGCCAGCAGCTTAGCAGTTAATCAGCCCCAGCATTTT
.	TRBJ1-6	TRBV5-4	TRBD1	CASRFSGQQNSPLHF	TGTGCCAGCAGGTTTTCGGGACAGCAGAATTCACCCCTCCACTTT
.	TRBJ1-1	TRBV7-9	TRBD1	CASSPRDRDRPEAFF	TGTGCCAGCAGCCCGCGGGACAGGGACCGACCTGAAGCTTTCTTT
.	TRBJ1-3	TRBV7-2	.	CASSSPGGDGGNTIYF	TGTGCCAGCAGCTCGCCCGGGGGGGACGGCGGAAACACCATATATTTT
.	TRBJ2-1	TRBV5-4	.	CASSWLKRWDSYNEQFF	TGTGCCAGCAGCTGGCTAAAGAGGTGGGACTCCTACAATGAGCAGTTCTTC
.	TRBJ2-7	TRBV28	.	CASSLRDYEQYF	TGTGCCAGCAGTTTGCGGGACTACGAGCAGTACTTC
once	TRBJ1-1	TRBV21-1	.	CASSKAAGGAFF	TGTGCCAGCAGCAAAGCGGCAGGGGGGGCTTTCTTT
.	TRBJ1-5	TRBV18	.	CASSPADHPPQHF	TGTGCCAGCTCACCCGCCGACCACCCTCCCCAGCATTTT
.	TRBJ2-7	TRBV11-2	.	CASSLQYEQYF	TGTGCCAGCAGCCTACAATACGAGCAGTACTTC
.	TRBJ2-2	TRBV5-1	.	CASSLDRDTTGELFF	TGCGCCAGCAGCTTGGACAGGGATACCACCGGGGAGCTGTTTTTT
.	TRBJ2-1	TRBV19	.	CASSIGVPIVNEQFF	TGTGCCAGTAGTATCGGAGTCCCCATAGTCAATGAGCAGTTCTTC
few	TRBJ1-6	TRBV7-9	.	CASSAQGGDNSPLHF	TGTGCCAGCAGCGCACAGGGAGGGGATAATTCACCCCTCCACTTT
.	TRBJ2-7	TRBV2	.	CASTTPSKRQVGSSYEQYF	TGTGCCAGCACCACCCCGTCTAAAAGACAGGTGGGAAGCTCCTACGAGCAGTACTTC
.	TRBJ1-2	TRBV19	.	CASSRGSRVGYTF	TGTGCCAGTAGTAGGGGATCCAGGGTAGGCTACACCTTC
.	TRBJ1-6	TRBV5-1	.	CASSLAPMARNSPLHF	TGCGCCAGCAGCTTGGCCCCAATGGCCAGGAATTCACCCCTCCACTTT
.	TRBJ2-2	TRBV2	.	CAIQTVLNTGELFF	TGTGCCATTCAGACAGTATTGAACACCGGGGAGCTGTTTTTT
.	TRBJ1-4	TRBV2	.	CASNLGHEKLFF	TGTGCCAGCAACTTGGGGCATGAAAAACTGTTTTTT